The source of this TCR beta chain is a study of blood T cell repertoires in COVID-19. The overall study: There were acute and convalescent COVID-19 samples, and they came from the United States, Italy and Spain. T cells, B-cell-depleted T cells, or PBMCs supplied cDNA or gDNA.

Participants had their cohort set by participant-reported clinical history. Sequencing used immunoSEQ multiplex PCR; TCRdb keeps in-frame clones, though not all of them. The top ten hold less than 2.5% of the sample, which has fewer than 350,000 clones, 70% to 90% seen once. The CDR3 runs to 16 residues. Germline assignment: CDR1 MGHRA and CDR2 YSYEKL. Germline trimming cut 4 bases from V and 1 base from J; bases unmatched to any gene: 3. For this clone: Other DNA sequences from this sample encode an identical CDR3 as well.

V gene TRBV4-1 combines with J gene TRBJ2-5; 13 nucleotides agree with TRBD2. The TCR was taken from a man aged 25 to 45 who had recovered from COVID-19. The sequenced sample consisted of PBMCs or T cells enriched from blood (not recorded which). The CDR3 nucleotides are TGCGCCAGCAGCCCCGGACTAGCGGGGGCCCAAGAGACCCAGTACTTC. Translated, it gives CASSPGLAGAQETQYF.